This TCR beta chain was identified in a study of CD8+CD57+ T cells in acquired aplastic anemia. Looking at the study overall: Yields of DNA that came from sorted CD4+ and CD8+ cells averaged about 3 ug.

The patients chosen for sequencing had shown expansion of CD8+CD57+ cells (detected by flow cytometry). According to the study, genomic DNA was the template for TCR beta VDJ and CDR3 profiling. Each CDR3 protein is one row after TCRdb ran MiXCR on the reads. The sample has a few hundred thousand distinct CDR3 sequences; almost 50% are singletons. The sequenced sample consisted of sorted CD4+, CD8+, or CD8+CD57+ T cells (not recorded which) from PBMCs. The sequence came from a human donor with aplastic anemia.

The CDR3 DNA follows: TGTGCCATCAGTGAGACAGCCCCACCCGATGAGCAGTTCTTC. Its translation is CAISETAPPDEQFF. The genes are TRBV10-3 and TRBJ2-7; D is unclear. Matching the DNA end better, TRBJ2-1 makes the J call doubtful. This CDR3 has 14 residues. The germline gives CDR1 ENHRY, CDR2 SYGVKD.